Listed below are T cell receptor beta chains from one sample, sequenced in a study of beta chain features in type 1 diabetes. The data were produced by immunoSEQ multiplex PCR, yet TCRdb's version contains in-frame clones alone and is incomplete. The repertoire holds about 260,000 clones, with around 68% as singletons. The specimen sequenced was naive CD4+ T cells from blood. Every receptor here comes from a young man in good health. CDR3s include the opening cysteine and the closing phenylalanine or tryptophan. D genes are given only for firm matches. The size entry is marked missing in some rows and otherwise reads once, few, many or a size class.

v_gene	abundance	d_gene	j_gene	CDR3nt	CDR3aa
TRBV2	NA	NA	TRBJ2-3	TGTGCCAGCAGTGAAGGCCCTGGGGCAGATACGCAGTATTTT	CASSEGPGADTQYF
TRBV7-9	once	NA	TRBJ1-2	TGTGCCAGCAGCTTAGTAGGAAAGTCGAACGGCTACACCTTC	CASSLVGKSNGYTF
TRBV30	NA	NA	TRBJ2-5	TGTGCCTGGAGTCCCCTAGGGGGGACGGGAGAGACCCAGTACTTC	CAWSPLGGTGETQYF
TRBV7-2	NA	TRBD2	TRBJ2-1	TGTGCCAGCAGCATCACCCCGGGACTAGCGGTGAATGAGCAGTTCTTC	CASSITPGLAVNEQFF
TRBV20-1	once	NA	TRBJ2-5	TGCAGTGCAGCAGAGACCCAGTACTTC	CSAAETQYF
TRBV14	NA	NA	TRBJ2-1	TGTGCCAGCAGCCAAGCGGGGTCCTACAATGAGCAGTTCTTC	CASSQAGSYNEQFF
TRBV7-2	once	TRBD1	TRBJ1-1	TGTGCCAGCACCCCGGGGACAGCGAACACTGAAGCTTTCTTT	CASTPGTANTEAFF
TRBV18	NA	TRBD2	TRBJ2-7	TGTGCCAGCTCACCGCTTGGACTAGCCGCAAGGGGCGAGCAGTACTTC	CASSPLGLAARGEQYF
TRBV5-6	few	NA	TRBJ1-2	TGTGCCAGCAGCTTGGCGTCTAACTATGGCTACACCTTC	CASSLASNYGYTF
TRBV29-1	NA	NA	TRBJ2-1	TGCACCGATTCGAGGGGCCCAGCCTACAATGAGCAGTTCTTC	CTDSRGPAYNEQFF
TRBV30	NA	NA	TRBJ2-1	TGTGCCTGGAGTCGGGGCATATCCGGCAATGAGCAGTTCTTC	CAWSRGISGNEQFF
TRBV9	NA	NA	TRBJ1-2	TGTGCCAGCAGCGTAGTTTCGGACGGAAGCCAAACTAACTATGGCTACACCTTC	CASSVVSDGSQTNYGYTF
TRBV27	NA	NA	TRBJ2-5	TGTGCCACCTCCCCCCTGGGGGGTGGAGAGACCCAGTACTTC	CATSPLGGGETQYF
TRBV4-2	NA	TRBD2	TRBJ2-7	TGTGCCAGCAGCCAAGATCGGGGTCTAGCGGGAGGGCCCGTCTACGAGCAGTACTTC	CASSQDRGLAGGPVYEQYF
TRBV9	NA	NA	TRBJ2-1	TGTGCCAGCAGCGTAGCCGATAGTTTTAATGAGCAGTTCTTC	CASSVADSFNEQFF
TRBV20-1	once	NA	TRBJ2-7	TGCAGTGCTAGAGTAGCGAACGAGCAGTACTTC	CSARVANEQYF
TRBV9	NA	TRBD1	TRBJ2-5	TGTGCCAGCAGCGTAGCATCAGGGGGACGGGAGACCCAGTACTTC	CASSVASGGRETQYF
TRBV30	few	NA	TRBJ2-1	TGTGCCTGGAGTCGTATAGGTGAGCAGTTCTTC	CAWSRIGEQFF
TRBV30	few	NA	TRBJ2-6	TGTGCCTGGAGTGTACGTGGAGGGGCCAACGTCCTGACTTTC	CAWSVRGGANVLTF
TRBV30	once	NA	TRBJ2-5	TGTGCCTGGAGTCCCCCAGGGTTAGAGACCCAGTACTTC	CAWSPPGLETQYF
TRBV7-2	NA	NA	TRBJ2-5	TGTGCCAGCAGACGAGATCGGGCCGGACGGACCCAGTACTTC	CASRRDRAGRTQYF
TRBV29-1	NA	NA	TRBJ2-7	TGCAGCGTTGAAACGGGCCTTAGGGGTTCCTACGAGCAGTACTTC	CSVETGLRGSYEQYF
TRBV30	NA	NA	TRBJ2-1	TGTGCCTGGAGTGTAAAGGGGGACAATGAGCAGTTCTTC	CAWSVKGDNEQFF
TRBV29-1	few	TRBD2	TRBJ2-1	TGCAGCGCTGCCCCGGCTAGCGGGAGTGATGAGCAGTTCTTC	CSAAPASGSDEQFF
TRBV29-1	NA	NA	TRBJ2-1	TGCAGCGTTGAAACCGGGGCGGAGCAGTTCTTC	CSVETGAEQFF
TRBV5-1	once	TRBD1	TRBJ2-7	TGCGCCAGCAGCTTCGGGACAGGAGCCTCCTACGAGCAGTACTTC	CASSFGTGASYEQYF
TRBV5-4	NA	NA	TRBJ2-7	TGTGCCAGCAGCTTGGCCGGGACTCCTCCGTACGAGCAGTACTTC	CASSLAGTPPYEQYF